This TCR beta chain was obtained from a study of T cells expressing NK-cell markers. The CDR3 has 16 residues. In germline, CDR1 is LNHNV, CDR2 YYDKDF (reference sequence). TCRdb reprocessed the 5' RACE reads, keeping one entry per CDR3 protein, no DNA. The table lists hundreds of thousands of distinct CDR3 sequences. Input material: blood T cells: a sorted CD56 or NKG2C T cell subset, CD4+ or CD8+ T cells, or bulk PBMC T cells (not recorded which). The chain couples TRBV15 to TRBJ2-3. The receptor's source is a woman aged 18-70 years in good health. CDR3: CATSRDGLDSTDTQYF. Variable domain in full (rest from reference TRBV15 and TRBJ2-3): DAMVIQNPRYQVTQFGKPVTLSCSQTLNHNVMYWYQQKSSQAPKLLFHYYDKDFNNEADTPDNFQSRRPNTSFCFLDIRSPGLGDTAMYLCATSRDGLDSTDTQYFGPGTRLTVL.